These 12 T cell receptor beta chains were sequenced from one sample in a study of T cell repertoires in cytomegalovirus infection. Each CDR3 protein is one row after TCRdb ran MiXCR on the reads. The data show tens of thousands of distinct CDR3 sequences, with more than 3% seen just once and around a fifth held by the top ten. Material: PBMCs. The source of these receptors is a human donor in good health (CMV status not recorded). Some clones in this sample may be carry-over from other donors' samples.

This clonotype was detected ten times or more. CDR3 region: CASSLASGKLVYEQYF. In DNA form, the CDR3 reads TGTGCCAGCAGCTTAGCGTCCGGGAAGTTGGTCTACGAGCAGTACTTC. The J gene is TRBJ2-7, the V gene TRBV7-2, with D possibly TRBD2 on 5 matching bases. V was trimmed by 0 bases and J by 3 bases, leaving 15 bases between them. The CDR3 is made up of 16 amino acids. Germline CDR1 and CDR2: SGHTA and FQGNSA. The entire variable domain, with the rest obtained from reference TRBV7-2 and TRBJ2-7, is as follows: GAGVSQSPSNKVTEKGKDVELRCDPISGHTALYWYRQSLGQGLEFLIYFQGNSAPDKSGLPSDRFSAERTGGSVSTLTIQRTQQEDSAVYLCASSLASGKLVYEQYFGPGTRLTVT.

This clonotype showed up many times. The V call is TRBV7-8, the J call TRBJ2-3, with unresolved D. Germline values: CDR1 SGHVS, CDR2 FQNEAQ. The CDR3 has 14 amino acids. V dropped 5 bases and J dropped 2 bases, with 11 bases sitting between them. This chain's CDR3 is CASSQEGPTDTQYF. Written as DNA, the CDR3 is TGTGCCAGCAGCCAAGAAGGGCCCACAGATACGCAGTATTTT.

This clonotype came up many times. The chain combines TRBV7-8 with TRBJ2-1; D is perhaps TRBD1 (5 bases). With 0 bases removed from V and 4 bases from J, the gap between germline ends came to 13 bases. CDR3 length: 16 amino acids. Germline V gives CDR1 SGHVS, CDR2 FQNEAQ. DNA of the CDR3: TGTGCCAGCAGCTTAGCGGCAGGGATTACGTACAATGAGCAGTTCTTC. It translates to CASSLAAGITYNEQFF.

This chain connects TRBV7-2 to TRBJ2-7; the match to TRBD2 covers 14 bases. V lost 4 bases, J lost 0 bases, and 5 bases stayed unmatched. The CDR3 is made up of 17 amino acids. Germline V gene data show CDR1 as SGHTA and CDR2 as FQGNSA. CDR3 nucleotide sequence: TGTGCCAGCAGCTGGGGACTAGCGGGGGCGAGCTCCTACGAGCAGTACTTC. This translates into CASSWGLAGASSYEQYF.

The table lists this clonotype with many counts. The rearrangement uses TRBV5-4 and TRBJ1-1; D remains ambiguous. Germline loops: CDR1 SGHNT, CDR2 YYREEE (reference sequence). This CDR3 region has 14 residues. The ends were cut back, 4 bases at V and 1 base at J, with 11 bases in the middle. The CDR3 sequence is CASSPSRTNTEAFF. The CDR3 coding sequence is TGTGCCAGCAGCCCAAGCCGGACGAACACTGAAGCTTTCTTT.

This clonotype has a count of ten or more. The CDR3, as DNA: TGTGCCAGCAGCTTCCCCGGGCAAAAAGGTGGCTACACCTTC. Translating gives CASSFPGQKGGYTF. V and J are TRBV7-2 and TRBJ1-2, with no clear D. The germline V gene has CDR1 SGHTA and CDR2 FQGNSA. This CDR3 spans 14 amino acids. The ends were cut back, 3 bases at V and 7 bases at J, with 15 bases in the middle.

This clonotype was found many times. The chain carries TRBV7-2 and TRBJ1-3; D is perhaps TRBD1 (5 bases). The V gene's germline CDR1 is SGHTA and CDR2 FQGNSA. V was shortened by 5 bases and J by 7 bases, with 6 bases between the two germline ends. This CDR3 is built from 11 residues. The CDR3 is CASSRGNTIYF. The CDR3 nucleotides read TGTGCCAGCAGCCGGGGGAACACCATATATTTT.

This clonotype was seen ten or more times. The chain couples TRBV11-3 to TRBJ2-1; 8 bases are shared with TRBD2. Losses at the gene ends were 3 bases for V and 8 bases for J; bases not matched to a gene: 12. CDR1 and CDR2 from the germline V gene are SGHNT and YENEEA. The CDR3 is made up of 16 amino acids. CDR3 region: CASSFRGGTRYDEQFF. CDR3 nucleotide sequence: TGTGCCAGCAGCTTCCGGGGGGGCACTAGGTACGATGAGCAGTTCTTC.

This clonotype was seen more than once but under ten times. This sequence joins TRBV30 and TRBJ2-2; the D gene is possibly TRBD1 (5 bases). Germline CDR1 is GTSNPN and CDR2 is SVGIG (reference sequence). V lost 5 bases and J 0 bases, leaving 16 bases between the germline ends. This CDR3 has 16 amino acids. The CDR3: CAWGWQDNSNTGELFF. The DNA for the CDR3 is TGTGCCTGGGGCTGGCAGGACAACTCGAACACCGGGGAGCTGTTTTTT.

In this sample, this clonotype turned up many times. The chain combines TRBV12-3 or TRBV12-4 with TRBJ2-2; D is uncertain. The CDR3 runs to 14 residues. Between the trimmed V and J ends, which lost 2 bases and 3 bases, there was a span of 7 bases. DNA of the CDR3: TGTGCCAGCAGTTTACGCCGTGACACCGGGGAGCTGTTTTTT. Its translation: CASSLRRDTGELFF.

In this sample, this clonotype turned up many times. The chain uses TRBV6-2 or TRBV6-3 and TRBJ1-5; a weak D match, TRBD1 (5 bases). Per germline, CDR1 MNHEY and CDR2 SVGEGT. The CDR3 is 14 amino acids. The V end was cut by 5 bases, the J end by 9 bases, with 17 bases between. The CDR3 loop reads CASSTRVGLRPQHF. The CDR3 bases are TGTGCCAGCAGTACCCGCGTGGGGCTTAGGCCCCAGCATTTT.

This clonotype was recorded a few times. This chain connects TRBV2 to TRBJ1-1; unclear D gene. The germline gives CDR1 SNHLY, CDR2 FYNNEI. CDR3 length: 13 amino acids. V shed 5 bases and J shed 3 bases, with 10 bases lying between them. The CDR3: CASSNIGYTEAFF. Written as DNA, the CDR3 is TGTGCCAGCAGTAACATAGGTTACACTGAAGCTTTCTTT.